What follows describes a single T cell receptor beta chain. This specimen belongs to a study of blood T cell repertoires in COVID-19. Overall study context: Researchers got acute and convalescent COVID-19 samples from the United States, Italy and Spain. PBMCs, B-cell-depleted T cells, or T cells provided the cDNA or gDNA that made up the material.

In the original workflow: Reference gene primers were amplified, and this amplification served to estimate nucleated cell counts. TCRdb keeps only in-frame clones here, not all; method: immunoSEQ multiplex PCR. The V and J calls and clone size were taken over from that table, and D and trimming were inferred from the DNA. The sample gives just under 70,000 clones, about nine tenths of which show up once; about 8% is in the top ten. The clonotype was recovered from a man aged 30-40 years with acute or convalescent COVID-19. Sequenced sample: peripheral blood.

The CDR3 coding sequence is TGCGCCAGCAGCCAAGCAGGTCTCAACGAGCAGTACTTC. It codes for CASSQAGLNEQYF. The rearrangement joins TRBV4-1 to TRBJ2-7; D unclear. V lost 1 base and J 5 bases, leaving 9 bases between the germline ends. This CDR3 comprises 13 residues. Germline lookup yields CDR1 MGHRA and CDR2 YSYEKL.